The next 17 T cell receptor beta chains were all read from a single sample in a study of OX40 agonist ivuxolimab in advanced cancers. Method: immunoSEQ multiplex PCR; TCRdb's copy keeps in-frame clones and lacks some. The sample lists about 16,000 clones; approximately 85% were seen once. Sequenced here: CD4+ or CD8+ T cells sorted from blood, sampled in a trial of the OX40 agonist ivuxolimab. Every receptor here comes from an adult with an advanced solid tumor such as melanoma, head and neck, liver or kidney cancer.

In nucleotides, the CDR3 is TGTGCCAGTACCCGGAACACCGGGGAGCTGTTTTTT. Translated: CASTRNTGELFF. This rearrangement joins TRBV5-4 to TRBJ2-2; D unclear. From germline, CDR1 is SGHNT and CDR2 YYREEE (reference sequence). Trimming took 8 bases from V and 1 from J, leaving 6 bases between them. CDR3 length equals 12 residues. The variable domain in full, with the rest retrieved from reference TRBV5-4 and TRBJ2-2, is ETGVTQSPTHLIKTRGQQVTLRCSSQSGHNTVSWYQQALGQGPQFIFQYYREEENGRGNFPPRFSGLQFPNYSSELNVNALELDDSALYLCASTRNTGELFFGEGSRLTVL.

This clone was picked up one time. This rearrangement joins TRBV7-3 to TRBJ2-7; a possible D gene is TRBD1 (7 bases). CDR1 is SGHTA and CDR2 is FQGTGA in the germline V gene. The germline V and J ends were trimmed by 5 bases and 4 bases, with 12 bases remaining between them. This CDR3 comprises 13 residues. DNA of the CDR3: TGTGCCAGCAGCGAGACAGGGAGGTACGAGCAGTACTTC. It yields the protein CASSETGRYEQYF.

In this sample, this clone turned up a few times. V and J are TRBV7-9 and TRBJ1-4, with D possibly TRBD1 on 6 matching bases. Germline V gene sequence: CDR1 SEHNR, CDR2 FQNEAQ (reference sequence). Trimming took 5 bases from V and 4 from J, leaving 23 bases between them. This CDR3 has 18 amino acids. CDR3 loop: CASSPPIWGAVINEKLFF. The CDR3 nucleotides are TGTGCCAGCAGCCCACCGATTTGGGGGGCAGTGATTAATGAAAAACTGTTTTTT.

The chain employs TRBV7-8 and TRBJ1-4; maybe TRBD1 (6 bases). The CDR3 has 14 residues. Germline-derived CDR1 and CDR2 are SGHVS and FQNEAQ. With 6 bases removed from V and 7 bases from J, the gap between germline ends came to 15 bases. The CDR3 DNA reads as TGTGCCAGCAGTCCCACGACAGGTCCTGAAAAACTGTTTTTT. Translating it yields CASSPTTGPEKLFF. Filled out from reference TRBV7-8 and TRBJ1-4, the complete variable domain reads GAGVSQSPRYKVAKRGQDVALRCDPISGHVSLFWYQQALGQGPEFLTYFQNEAQLDKSGLPSDRFFAERPEGSVSTLKIQRTQQEDSAVYLCASSPTTGPEKLFFGSGTQLSVL.

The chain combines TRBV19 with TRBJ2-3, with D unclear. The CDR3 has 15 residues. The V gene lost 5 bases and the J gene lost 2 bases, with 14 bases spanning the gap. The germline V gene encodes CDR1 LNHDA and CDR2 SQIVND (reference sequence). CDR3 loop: CASSVGYYSTDTQYF. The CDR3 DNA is TGTGCCAGTAGTGTGGGCTACTACTCCACAGATACGCAGTATTTT.

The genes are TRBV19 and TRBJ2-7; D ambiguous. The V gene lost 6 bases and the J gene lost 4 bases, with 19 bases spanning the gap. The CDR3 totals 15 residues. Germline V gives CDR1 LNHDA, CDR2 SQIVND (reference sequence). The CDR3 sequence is CASSPIGPSGYEQYF. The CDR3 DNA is TGTGCCAGTAGCCCGATAGGCCCCAGTGGGTACGAGCAGTACTTC.

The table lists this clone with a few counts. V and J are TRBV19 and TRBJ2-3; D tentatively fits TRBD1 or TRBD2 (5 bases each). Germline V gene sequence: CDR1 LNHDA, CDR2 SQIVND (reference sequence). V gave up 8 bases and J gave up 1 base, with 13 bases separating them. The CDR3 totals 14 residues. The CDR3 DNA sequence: TGTGCCAGTTCCCGGGACGGGGGCACAGATACGCAGTATTTT. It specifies CASSRDGGTDTQYF.

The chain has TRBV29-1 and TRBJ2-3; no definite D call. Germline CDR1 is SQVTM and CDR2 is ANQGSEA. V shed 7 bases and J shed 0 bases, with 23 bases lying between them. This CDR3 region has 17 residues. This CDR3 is CSAPPGSGDSSTDTQYF. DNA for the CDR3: TGCAGCGCACCACCCGGATCTGGCGATTCTAGCACAGATACGCAGTATTTT.

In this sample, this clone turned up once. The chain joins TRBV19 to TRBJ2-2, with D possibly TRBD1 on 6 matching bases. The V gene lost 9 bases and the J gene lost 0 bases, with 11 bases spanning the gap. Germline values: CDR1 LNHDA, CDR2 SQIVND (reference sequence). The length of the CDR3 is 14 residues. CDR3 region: CASWGLANTGELFF. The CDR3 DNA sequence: TGTGCCAGCTGGGGGCTGGCGAACACCGGGGAGCTGTTTTTT.

CDR3 protein: CASRLGLAGYNEQFF. The CDR3 bases are TGTGCCAGCAGGCTGGGACTAGCGGGATACAATGAGCAGTTCTTC. V gene TRBV6-1 combines with J gene TRBJ2-1; 13 nucleotides match TRBD2. The CDR3 covers 15 residues. The J segment lost 4 bases and the V segment lost 6 bases, leaving 3 bases of the junction unmatched. Germline loops: CDR1 MNHNS, CDR2 SASEGT.

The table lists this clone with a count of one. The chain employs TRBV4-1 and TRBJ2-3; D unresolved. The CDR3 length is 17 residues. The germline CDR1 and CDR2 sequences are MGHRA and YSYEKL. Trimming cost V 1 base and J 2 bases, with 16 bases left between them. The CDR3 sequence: CASSQVASLSVTDTQYF. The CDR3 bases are TGCGCCAGCAGCCAAGTGGCCTCCCTAAGTGTCACAGATACGCAGTATTTT.

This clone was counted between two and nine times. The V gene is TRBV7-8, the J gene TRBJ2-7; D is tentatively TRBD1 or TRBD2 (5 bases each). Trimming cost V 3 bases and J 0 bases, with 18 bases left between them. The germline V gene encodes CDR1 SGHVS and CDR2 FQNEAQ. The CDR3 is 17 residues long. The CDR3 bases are TGTGCCAGCAGCTTGGTTCCTCGGGACCAAAGCTCCTACGAGCAGTACTTC. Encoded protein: CASSLVPRDQSSYEQYF.

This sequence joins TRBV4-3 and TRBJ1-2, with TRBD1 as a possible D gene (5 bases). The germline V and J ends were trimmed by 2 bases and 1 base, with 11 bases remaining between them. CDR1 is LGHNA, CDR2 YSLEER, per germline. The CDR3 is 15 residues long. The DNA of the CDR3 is TGCGCCAGCAGCCAAACAGACAGAGATAACTATGGCTACACCTTC. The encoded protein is CASSQTDRDNYGYTF.

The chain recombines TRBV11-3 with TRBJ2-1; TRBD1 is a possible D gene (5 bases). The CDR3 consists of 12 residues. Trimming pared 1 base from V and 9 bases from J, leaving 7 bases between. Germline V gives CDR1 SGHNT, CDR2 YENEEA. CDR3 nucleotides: TGTGCCAGCAGCTTAGGGGGCGGTGAGCAGTTCTTC. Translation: CASSLGGGEQFF.

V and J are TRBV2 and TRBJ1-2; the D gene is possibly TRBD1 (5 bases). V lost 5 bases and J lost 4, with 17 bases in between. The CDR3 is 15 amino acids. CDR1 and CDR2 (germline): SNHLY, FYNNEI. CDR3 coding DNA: TGTGCCAGCAGTCCGAGTGGGGGGACCGCCTATGGCTACACCTTC. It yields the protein CASSPSGGTAYGYTF.

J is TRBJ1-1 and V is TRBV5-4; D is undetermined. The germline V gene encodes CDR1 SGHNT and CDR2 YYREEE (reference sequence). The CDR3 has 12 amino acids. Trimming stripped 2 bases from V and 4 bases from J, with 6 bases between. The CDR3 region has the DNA TGTGCCAGCAGCTTCGGTAGCACTGAAGCTTTCTTT. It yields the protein CASSFGSTEAFF.

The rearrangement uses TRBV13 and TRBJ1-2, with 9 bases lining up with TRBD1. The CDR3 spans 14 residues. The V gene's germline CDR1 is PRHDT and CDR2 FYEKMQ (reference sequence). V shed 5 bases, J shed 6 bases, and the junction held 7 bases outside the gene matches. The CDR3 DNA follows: TGTGCCAGCAGCCTCCGACAGGGGGATGATGGCTACACCTTC. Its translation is CASSLRQGDDGYTF.